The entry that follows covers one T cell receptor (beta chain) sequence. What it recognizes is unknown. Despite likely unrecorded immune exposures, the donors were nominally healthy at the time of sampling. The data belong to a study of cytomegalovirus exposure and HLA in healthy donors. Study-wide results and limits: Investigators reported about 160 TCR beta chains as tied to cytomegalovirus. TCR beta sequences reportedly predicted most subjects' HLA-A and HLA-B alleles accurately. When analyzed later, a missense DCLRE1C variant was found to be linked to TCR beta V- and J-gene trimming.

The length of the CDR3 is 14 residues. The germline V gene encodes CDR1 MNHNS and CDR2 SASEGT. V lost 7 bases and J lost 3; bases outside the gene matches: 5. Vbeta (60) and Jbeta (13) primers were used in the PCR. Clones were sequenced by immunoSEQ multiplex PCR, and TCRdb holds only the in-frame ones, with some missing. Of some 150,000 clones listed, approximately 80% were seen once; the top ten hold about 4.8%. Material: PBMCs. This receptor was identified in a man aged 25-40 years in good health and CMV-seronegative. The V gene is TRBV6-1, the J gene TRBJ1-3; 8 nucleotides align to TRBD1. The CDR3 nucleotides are TGTGCCAGCACCGAAGGACAGGGTGGAAACACCATATATTTT. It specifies CASTEGQGGNTIYF.